This TCR beta chain was profiled in a study of T cells of healthy individuals. This clonotype was found a few times. J lost 5 bases, V lost 4 bases, and 9 bases had no gene match. Per the germline V gene, CDR1 is SGHKS and CDR2 is YYEKEE (reference sequence). CDR3 length: 15 amino acids. One entry per CDR3 protein, called by TCRdb with MiXCR from the 5' RACE reads. The table lists 60,000 to 70,000 distinct CDR3 sequences, 15% to 20% of them singletons. The receptor was derived from a human donor in good health. The chain combines TRBV5-5 with TRBJ2-5; TRBD2 agrees at 9 bases. CDR3 sequence reads: CASSVRGGERETQYF. The CDR3 DNA is TGTGCCAGCAGCGTGCGGGGGGGGGAACGGGAGACCCAGTACTTC.